This TCR beta chain was sequenced in a study of T cell repertoires in ileal Crohn's disease. Before sorting, lamina propria lymphocytes were separated from surgical specimens by density gradient. Only in-frame clones appear in the TCRdb table, and some are missing; sequencing was by immunoSEQ multiplex PCR. The sample yields more than 2,500 clones, less than 95% seen once. V dropped 5 bases and J dropped 8 bases, with 18 bases sitting between them. Germline CDR1 and CDR2: MNHEY and SVGAGI. The CDR3 contains 14 residues. Sequences were obtained from CD4+ T cells sorted from the ileum. V gene TRBV6-5 combines with J gene TRBJ1-2; D ambiguous. The clonotype was recovered from an adult with Crohn's disease. The CDR3 DNA sequence: TGTGCCAGCAGTCCCCATCAGGAGGGCGGCGGCTACACCTTC. Amino acid sequence: CASSPHQEGGGYTF.